This TCR beta chain was sequenced for a study of yellow fever vaccine responses in identical twins. The V end lost 3 bases, the J end lost 5 bases, and 3 bases lay between the germline ends. CDR3 length: 11 residues. The V gene's germline CDR1 is SGHTA and CDR2 FQGNSA. Whole-study findings and limits: Reportedly, the T cell response mounted by twins to vaccine seemed partly convergent, partly personalized.

From the RT-PCR reads, TCRdb called clonotypes with MiXCR, one entry per CDR3 protein. The table includes roughly 18,000 distinct CDR3 sequences, about 61% detected once. This clonotype has a handful of counts. Its antigen remains unknown. The V gene is TRBV7-2, the J gene TRBJ2-3; D gene ambiguous. The clonotype was recovered from a woman in her late teens or twenties who received the yellow fever vaccine. The sample in question was T cells from blood (PBMCs), unsorted or a sorted subset (not recorded which), obtained before or after yellow fever vaccination (not recorded which). This chain's CDR3 is CASSFIDTQYF. CDR3 DNA: TGTGCCAGCAGCTTTATAGATACGCAGTATTTT.